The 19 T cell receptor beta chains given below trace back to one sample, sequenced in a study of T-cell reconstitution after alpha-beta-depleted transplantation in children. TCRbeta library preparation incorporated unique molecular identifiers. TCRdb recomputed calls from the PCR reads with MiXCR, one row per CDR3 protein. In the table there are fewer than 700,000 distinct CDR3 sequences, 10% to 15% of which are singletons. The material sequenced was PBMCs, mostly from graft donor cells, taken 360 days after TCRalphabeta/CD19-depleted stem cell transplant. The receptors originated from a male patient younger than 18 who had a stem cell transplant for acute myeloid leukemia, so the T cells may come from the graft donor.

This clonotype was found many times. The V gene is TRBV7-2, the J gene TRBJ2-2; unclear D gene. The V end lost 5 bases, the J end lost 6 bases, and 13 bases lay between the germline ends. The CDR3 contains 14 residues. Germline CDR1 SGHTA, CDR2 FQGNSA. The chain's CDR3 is CASSPPTASGELFF. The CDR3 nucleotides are TGTGCCAGCAGCCCTCCCACAGCCTCCGGGGAGCTGTTTTTT.

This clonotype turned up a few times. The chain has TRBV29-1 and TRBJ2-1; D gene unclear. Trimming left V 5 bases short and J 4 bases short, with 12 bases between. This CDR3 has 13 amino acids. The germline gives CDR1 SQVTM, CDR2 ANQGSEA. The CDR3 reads CSVRARPYNEQFF. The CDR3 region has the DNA TGCAGCGTTCGGGCTAGACCATACAATGAGCAGTTCTTC.

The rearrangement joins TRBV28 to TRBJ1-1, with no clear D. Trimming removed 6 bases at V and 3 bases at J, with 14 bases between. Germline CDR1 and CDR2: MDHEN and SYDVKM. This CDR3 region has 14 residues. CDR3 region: CASSLSGSYTEAFF. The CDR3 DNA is TGTGCCAGCAGCCTTTCGGGGTCTTACACTGAAGCTTTCTTT. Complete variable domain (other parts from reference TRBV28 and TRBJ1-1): DVKVTQSSRYLVKRTGEKVFLECVQDMDHENMFWYRQDPGLGLRLIYFSYDVKMKEKGDIPEGYSVSREKKERFSLILESASTNQTSMYLCASSLSGSYTEAFFGQGTRLTVV.

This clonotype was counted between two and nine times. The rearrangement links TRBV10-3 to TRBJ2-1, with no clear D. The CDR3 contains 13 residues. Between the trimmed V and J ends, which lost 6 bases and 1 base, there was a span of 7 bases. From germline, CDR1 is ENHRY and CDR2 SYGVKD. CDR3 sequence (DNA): TGTGCCATCAGCGGGTTTTCCTACAATGAGCAGTTCTTC. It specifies CAISGFSYNEQFF.

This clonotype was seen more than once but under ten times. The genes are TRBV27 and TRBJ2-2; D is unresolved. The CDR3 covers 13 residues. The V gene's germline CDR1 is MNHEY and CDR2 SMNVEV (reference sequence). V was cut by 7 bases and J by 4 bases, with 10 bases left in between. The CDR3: CASTVGFTGELFF. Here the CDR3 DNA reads TGTGCCAGCACCGTAGGGTTCACCGGGGAGCTGTTTTTT.

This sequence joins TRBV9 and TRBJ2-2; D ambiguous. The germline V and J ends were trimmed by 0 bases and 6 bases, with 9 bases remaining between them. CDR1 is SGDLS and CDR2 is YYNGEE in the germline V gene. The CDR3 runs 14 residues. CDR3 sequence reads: CASSVAPPAGELFF. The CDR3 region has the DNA TGTGCCAGCAGCGTAGCCCCCCCCGCCGGGGAGCTGTTTTTT.

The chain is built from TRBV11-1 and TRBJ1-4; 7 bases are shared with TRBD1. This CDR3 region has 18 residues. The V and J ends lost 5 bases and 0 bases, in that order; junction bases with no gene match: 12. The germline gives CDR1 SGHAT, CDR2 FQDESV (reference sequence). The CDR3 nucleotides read TGTGCCAGCAGCACTGACAGGGACCCCAGTACAACTAATGAAAAACTGTTTTTT. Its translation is CASSTDRDPSTTNEKLFF. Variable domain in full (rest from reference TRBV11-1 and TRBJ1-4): EAEVAQSPRYKITEKSQAVAFWCDPISGHATLYWYRQILGQGPELLVQFQDESVVDDSQLPKDRFSAERLKGVDSTLKIQPAELGDSAMYLCASSTDRDPSTTNEKLFFGSGTQLSVL.

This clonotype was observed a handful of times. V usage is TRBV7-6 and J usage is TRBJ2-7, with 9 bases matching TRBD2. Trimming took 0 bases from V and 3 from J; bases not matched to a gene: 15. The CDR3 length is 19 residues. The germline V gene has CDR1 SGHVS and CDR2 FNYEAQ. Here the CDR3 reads CASSLAMGLADYGDYEQYF. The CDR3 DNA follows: TGTGCCAGCAGCTTAGCAATGGGACTAGCAGATTACGGGGACTACGAGCAGTACTTC.

The CDR3 region is CSVARQLDSYEQYF. CDR3 DNA: TGCAGCGTTGCGCGGCAGTTGGACTCCTACGAGCAGTACTTC. The J gene is TRBJ2-7, the V gene TRBV29-1, with no clear D. V lost 4 bases and J 0 bases, leaving 13 bases between the germline ends. In germline, CDR1 is SQVTM, CDR2 ANQGSEA. The CDR3 contains 14 residues.

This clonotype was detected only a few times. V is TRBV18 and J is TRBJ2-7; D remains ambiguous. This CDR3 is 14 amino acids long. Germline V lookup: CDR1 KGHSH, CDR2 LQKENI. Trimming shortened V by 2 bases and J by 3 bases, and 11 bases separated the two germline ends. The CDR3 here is CASSPINSNYEQYF. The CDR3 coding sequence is TGTGCCAGCTCACCAATCAACTCAAACTACGAGCAGTACTTC. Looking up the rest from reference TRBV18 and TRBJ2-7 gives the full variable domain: NAGVMQNPRHLVRRRGQEARLRCSPMKGHSHVYWYRQLPEEGLKFMVYLQKENIIDESGMPKERFSAEFPKEGPSILRIQQVVRGDSAAYFCASSPINSNYEQYFGPGTRLTVT.

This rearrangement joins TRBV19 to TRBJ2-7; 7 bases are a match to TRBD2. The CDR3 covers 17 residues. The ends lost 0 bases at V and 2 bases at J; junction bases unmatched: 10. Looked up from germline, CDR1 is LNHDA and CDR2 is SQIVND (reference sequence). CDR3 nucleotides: TGTGCCAGTAGTATAGAAGACGTCGGCGGGAGAGCCTACGAGCAGTACTTC. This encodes CASSIEDVGGRAYEQYF.

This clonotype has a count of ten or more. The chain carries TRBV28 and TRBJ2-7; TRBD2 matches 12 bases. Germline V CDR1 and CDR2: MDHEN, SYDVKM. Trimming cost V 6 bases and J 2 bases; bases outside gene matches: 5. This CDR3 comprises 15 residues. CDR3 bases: TGTGCCAGCAGAGCTAGCGGGAGGGAACCCTACGAGCAGTACTTC. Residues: CASRASGREPYEQYF.

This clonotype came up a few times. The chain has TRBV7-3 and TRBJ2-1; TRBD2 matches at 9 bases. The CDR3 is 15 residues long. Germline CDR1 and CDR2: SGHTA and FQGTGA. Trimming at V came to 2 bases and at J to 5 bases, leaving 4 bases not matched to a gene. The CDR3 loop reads CASSLSGTSHNEQFF. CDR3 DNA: TGTGCCAGCAGCTTATCCGGGACTAGCCACAATGAGCAGTTCTTC.

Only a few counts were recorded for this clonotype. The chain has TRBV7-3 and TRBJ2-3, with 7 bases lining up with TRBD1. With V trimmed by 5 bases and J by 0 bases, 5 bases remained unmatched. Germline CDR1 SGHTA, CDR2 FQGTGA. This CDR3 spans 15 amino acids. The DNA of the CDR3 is TGTGCCAGCAGCCTCGACAGGGCAAGCACAGATACGCAGTATTTT. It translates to CASSLDRASTDTQYF.

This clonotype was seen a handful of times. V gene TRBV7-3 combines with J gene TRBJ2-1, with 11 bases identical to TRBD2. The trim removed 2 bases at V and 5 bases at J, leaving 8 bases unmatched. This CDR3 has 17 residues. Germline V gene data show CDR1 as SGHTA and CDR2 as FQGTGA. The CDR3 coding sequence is TGTGCCAGCAGCTTACCCGTTATAGCGGGAGGGGACAATGAGCAGTTCTTC. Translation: CASSLPVIAGGDNEQFF.

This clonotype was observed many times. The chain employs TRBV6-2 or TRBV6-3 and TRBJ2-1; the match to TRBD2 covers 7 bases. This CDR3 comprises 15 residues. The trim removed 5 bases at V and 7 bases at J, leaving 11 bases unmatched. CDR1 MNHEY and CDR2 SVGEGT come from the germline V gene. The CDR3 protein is CASSDPSGPVNEQFF. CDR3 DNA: TGTGCCAGCAGTGACCCTAGCGGCCCCGTTAATGAGCAGTTCTTC.

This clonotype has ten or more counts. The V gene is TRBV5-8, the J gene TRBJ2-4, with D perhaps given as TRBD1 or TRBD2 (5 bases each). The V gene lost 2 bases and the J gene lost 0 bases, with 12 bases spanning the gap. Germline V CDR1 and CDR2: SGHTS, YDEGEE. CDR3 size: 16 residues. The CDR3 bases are TGTGCCAGCAGCTTCTTTCCGGGGCTAGCCAAAAACATTCAGTACTTC. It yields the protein CASSFFPGLAKNIQYF.

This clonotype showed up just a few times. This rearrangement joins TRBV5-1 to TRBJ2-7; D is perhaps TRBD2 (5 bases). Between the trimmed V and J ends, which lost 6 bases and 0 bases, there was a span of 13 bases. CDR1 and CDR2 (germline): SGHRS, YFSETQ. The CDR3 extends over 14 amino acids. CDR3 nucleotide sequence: TGCGCCAGCACCCCCGGAGGCCTCTCCTACGAGCAGTACTTC. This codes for CASTPGGLSYEQYF.

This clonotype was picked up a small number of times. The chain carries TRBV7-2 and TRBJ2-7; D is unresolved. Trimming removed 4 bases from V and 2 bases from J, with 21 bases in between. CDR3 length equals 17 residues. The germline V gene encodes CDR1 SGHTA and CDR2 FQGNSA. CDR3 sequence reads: CASSSYETAPSPYEQYF. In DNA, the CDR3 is TGTGCCAGCAGCTCCTACGAGACCGCTCCATCCCCCTACGAGCAGTACTTC.